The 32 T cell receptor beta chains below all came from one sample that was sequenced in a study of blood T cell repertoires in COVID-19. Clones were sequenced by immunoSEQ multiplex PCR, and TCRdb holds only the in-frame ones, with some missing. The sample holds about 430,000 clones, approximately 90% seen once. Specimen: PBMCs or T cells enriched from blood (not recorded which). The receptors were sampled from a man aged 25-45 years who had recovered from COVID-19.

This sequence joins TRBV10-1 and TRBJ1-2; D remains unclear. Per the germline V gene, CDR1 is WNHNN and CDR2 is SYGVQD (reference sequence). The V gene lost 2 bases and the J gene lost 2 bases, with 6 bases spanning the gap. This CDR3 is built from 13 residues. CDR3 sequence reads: CASSERRNYGYTF. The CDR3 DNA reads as TGCGCCAGCAGTGAGCGGCGGAACTATGGCTACACCTTC.

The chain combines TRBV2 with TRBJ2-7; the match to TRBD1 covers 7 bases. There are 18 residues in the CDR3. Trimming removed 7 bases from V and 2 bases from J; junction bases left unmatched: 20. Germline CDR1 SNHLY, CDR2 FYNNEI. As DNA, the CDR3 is TGTGCCAGCATCCGCCTAAAGGGGGCTTCCAATATTGCCTACGAGCAGTACTTC. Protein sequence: CASIRLKGASNIAYEQYF. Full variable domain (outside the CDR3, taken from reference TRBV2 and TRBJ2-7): EPEVTQTPSHQVTQMGQEVILRCVPISNHLYFYWYRQILGQKVEFLVSFYNNEISEKSEIFDDQFSVERPDGSNFTLKIRSTKLEDSAMYFCASIRLKGASNIAYEQYFGPGTRLTVT.

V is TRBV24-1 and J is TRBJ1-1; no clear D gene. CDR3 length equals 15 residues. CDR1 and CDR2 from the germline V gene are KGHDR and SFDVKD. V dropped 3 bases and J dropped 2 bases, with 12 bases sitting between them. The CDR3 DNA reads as TGTGCCACCAGTGATGATCGGACGGGAAACACTGAAGCTTTCTTT. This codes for CATSDDRTGNTEAFF.

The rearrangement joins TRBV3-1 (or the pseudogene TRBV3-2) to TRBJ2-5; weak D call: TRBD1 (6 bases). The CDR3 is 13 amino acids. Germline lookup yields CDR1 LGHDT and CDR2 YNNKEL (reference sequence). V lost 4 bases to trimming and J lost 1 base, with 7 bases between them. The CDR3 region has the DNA TGTGCCAGCAGCCGGACAGTCCAAGAGACCCAGTACTTC. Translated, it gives CASSRTVQETQYF.

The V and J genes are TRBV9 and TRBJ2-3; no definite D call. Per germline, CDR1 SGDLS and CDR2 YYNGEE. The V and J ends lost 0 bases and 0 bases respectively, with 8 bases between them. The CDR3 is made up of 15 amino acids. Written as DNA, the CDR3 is TGTGCCAGCAGCGTAGACTTTGCCAGCACAGATACGCAGTATTTT. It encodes CASSVDFASTDTQYF.

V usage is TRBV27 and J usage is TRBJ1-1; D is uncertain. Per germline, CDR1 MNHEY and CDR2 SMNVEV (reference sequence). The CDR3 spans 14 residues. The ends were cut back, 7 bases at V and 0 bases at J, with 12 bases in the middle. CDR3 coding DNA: TGTGCCAGCAAAAGAAGTGGCTTGAACACTGAAGCTTTCTTT. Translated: CASKRSGLNTEAFF.

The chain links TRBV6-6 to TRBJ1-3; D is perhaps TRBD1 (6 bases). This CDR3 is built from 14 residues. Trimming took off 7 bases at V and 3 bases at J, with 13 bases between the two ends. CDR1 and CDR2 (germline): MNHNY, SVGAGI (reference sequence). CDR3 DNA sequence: TGTGCCAGCATCGAGACAGGAGTTGGAAACACCATATATTTT. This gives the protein CASIETGVGNTIYF.

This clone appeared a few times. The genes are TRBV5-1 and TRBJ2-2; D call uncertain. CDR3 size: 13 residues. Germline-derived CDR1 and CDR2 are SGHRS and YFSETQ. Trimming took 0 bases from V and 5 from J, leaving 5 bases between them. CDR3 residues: CASSLGATGELFF. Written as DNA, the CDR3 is TGCGCCAGCAGCTTGGGTGCGACCGGGGAGCTGTTTTTT.

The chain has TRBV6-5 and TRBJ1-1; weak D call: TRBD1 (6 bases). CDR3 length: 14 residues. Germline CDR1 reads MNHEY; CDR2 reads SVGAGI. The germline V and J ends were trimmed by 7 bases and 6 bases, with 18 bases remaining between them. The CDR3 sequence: CASTRTGGRPEAFF. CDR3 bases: TGTGCCAGCACCCGAACCGGGGGGCGGCCTGAAGCTTTCTTT.

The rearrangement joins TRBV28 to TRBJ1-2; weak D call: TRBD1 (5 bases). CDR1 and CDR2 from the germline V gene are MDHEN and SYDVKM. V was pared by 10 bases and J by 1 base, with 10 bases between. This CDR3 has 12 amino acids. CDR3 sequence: CAIPDNNYGYTF. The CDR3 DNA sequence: TGTGCCATCCCGGACAATAACTATGGCTACACCTTC.

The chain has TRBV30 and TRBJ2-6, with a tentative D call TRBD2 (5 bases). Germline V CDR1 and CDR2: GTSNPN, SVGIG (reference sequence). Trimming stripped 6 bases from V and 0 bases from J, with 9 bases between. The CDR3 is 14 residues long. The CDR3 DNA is TGTGCCTGTGAGGGCATCTCTGGGGCCAACGTCCTGACTTTC. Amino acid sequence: CACEGISGANVLTF.

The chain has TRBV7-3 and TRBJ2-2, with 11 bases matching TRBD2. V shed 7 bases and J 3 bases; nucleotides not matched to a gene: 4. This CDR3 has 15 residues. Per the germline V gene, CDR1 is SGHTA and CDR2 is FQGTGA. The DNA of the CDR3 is TGTGCCAGCAAACGGACTAGCGGGTACACCGGGGAGCTGTTTTTT. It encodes CASKRTSGYTGELFF. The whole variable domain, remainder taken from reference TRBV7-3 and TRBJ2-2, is GAGVSQTPSNKVTEKGKYVELRCDPISGHTALYWYRQSLGQGPEFLIYFQGTGAADDSGLPNDRFFAVRPEGSVSTLKIQRTERGDSAVYLCASKRTSGYTGELFFGEGSRLTVL.

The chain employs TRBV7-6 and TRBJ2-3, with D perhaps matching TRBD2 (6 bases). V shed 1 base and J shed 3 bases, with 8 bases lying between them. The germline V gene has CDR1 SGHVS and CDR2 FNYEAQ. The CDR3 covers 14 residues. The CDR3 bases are TGTGCCAGCAGCTTAGACGCGGGGACAGATACGCAGTATTTT. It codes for CASSLDAGTDTQYF.

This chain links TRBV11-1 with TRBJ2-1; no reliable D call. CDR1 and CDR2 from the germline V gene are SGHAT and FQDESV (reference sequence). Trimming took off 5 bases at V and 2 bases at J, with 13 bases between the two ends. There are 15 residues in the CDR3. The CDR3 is CASSLLLSTYNEQFF. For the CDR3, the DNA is TGTGCCAGCAGCCTCCTCTTGAGCACCTACAATGAGCAGTTCTTC.

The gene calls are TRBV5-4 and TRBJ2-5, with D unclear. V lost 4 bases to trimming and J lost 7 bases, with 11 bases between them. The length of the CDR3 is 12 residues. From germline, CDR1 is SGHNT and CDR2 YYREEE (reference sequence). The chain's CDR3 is CASSQDSTTQYF. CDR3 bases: TGTGCCAGCAGCCAAGACTCAACGACCCAGTACTTC.

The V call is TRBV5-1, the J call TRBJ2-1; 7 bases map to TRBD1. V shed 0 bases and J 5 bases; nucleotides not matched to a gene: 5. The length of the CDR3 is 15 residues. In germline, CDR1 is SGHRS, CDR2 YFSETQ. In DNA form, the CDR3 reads TGCGCCAGCAGCTTGGTTTCGGGACAGCACAATGAGCAGTTCTTC. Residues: CASSLVSGQHNEQFF.

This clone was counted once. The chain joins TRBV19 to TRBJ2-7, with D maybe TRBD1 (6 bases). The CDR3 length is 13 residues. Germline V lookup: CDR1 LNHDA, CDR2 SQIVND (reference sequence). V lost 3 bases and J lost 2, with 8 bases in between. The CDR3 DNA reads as TGTGCCAGTAGTATGGGACAAGCCTACGAGCAGTACTTC. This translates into CASSMGQAYEQYF.

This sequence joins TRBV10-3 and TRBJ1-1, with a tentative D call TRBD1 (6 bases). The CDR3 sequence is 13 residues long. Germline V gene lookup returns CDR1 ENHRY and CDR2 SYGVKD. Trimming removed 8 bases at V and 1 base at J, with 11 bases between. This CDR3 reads CAIRTQGNTEAFF. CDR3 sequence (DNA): TGTGCCATCCGAACACAGGGGAACACTGAAGCTTTCTTT.

CDR3 amino acids: CSAGGNEKLFF. DNA for the CDR3: TGCAGTGCGGGGGGGAATGAAAAACTGTTTTTT. V is TRBV20-1 and J is TRBJ1-4, with D perhaps TRBD1 (5 bases). The CDR3 sequence is 11 residues long. V was pared by 6 bases and J by 5 bases, with 7 bases between. CDR1 DFQATT and CDR2 SNEGSKA come from the germline V gene (reference sequence).

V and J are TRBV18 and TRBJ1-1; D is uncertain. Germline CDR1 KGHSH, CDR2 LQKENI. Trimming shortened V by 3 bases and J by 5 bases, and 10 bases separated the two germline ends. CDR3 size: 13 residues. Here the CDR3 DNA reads TGTGCCAGCTCACCGAATGAGAATACTGAAGCTTTCTTT. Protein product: CASSPNENTEAFF.

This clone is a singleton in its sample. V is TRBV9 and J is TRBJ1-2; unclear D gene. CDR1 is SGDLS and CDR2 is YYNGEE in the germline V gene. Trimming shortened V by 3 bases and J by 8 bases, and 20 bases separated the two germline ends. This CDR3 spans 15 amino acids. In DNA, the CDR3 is TGTGCCAGCAGCGGCCCATTGGGCGCTGCGGGAGGCTACACCTTC. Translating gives CASSGPLGAAGGYTF.

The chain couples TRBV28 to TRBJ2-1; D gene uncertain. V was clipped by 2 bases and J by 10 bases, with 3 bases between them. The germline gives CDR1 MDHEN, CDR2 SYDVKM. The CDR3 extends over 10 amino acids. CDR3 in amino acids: CASSLSEQFF. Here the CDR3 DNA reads TGTGCCAGCAGTTTAAGCGAGCAGTTCTTC.

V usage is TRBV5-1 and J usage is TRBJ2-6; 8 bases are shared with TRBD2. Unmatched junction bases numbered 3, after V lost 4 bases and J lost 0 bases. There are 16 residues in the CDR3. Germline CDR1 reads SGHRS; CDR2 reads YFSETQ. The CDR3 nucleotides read TGCGCCAGCAGCCTCGGGGGGGCCTCTGGGGCCAACGTCCTGACTTTC. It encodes CASSLGGASGANVLTF.

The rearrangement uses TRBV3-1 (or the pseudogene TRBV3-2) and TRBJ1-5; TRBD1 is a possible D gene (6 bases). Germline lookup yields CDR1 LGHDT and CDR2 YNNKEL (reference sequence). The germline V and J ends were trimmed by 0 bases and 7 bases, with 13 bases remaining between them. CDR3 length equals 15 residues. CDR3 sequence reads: CASSQDRGGGQPQHF. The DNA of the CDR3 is TGTGCCAGCAGCCAAGATAGGGGAGGGGGGCAGCCCCAGCATTTT.

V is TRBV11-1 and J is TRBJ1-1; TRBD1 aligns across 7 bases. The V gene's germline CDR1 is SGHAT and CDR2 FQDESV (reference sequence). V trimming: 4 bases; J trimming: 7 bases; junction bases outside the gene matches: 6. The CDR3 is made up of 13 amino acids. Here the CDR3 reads CASSSYRGGEAFF. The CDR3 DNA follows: TGTGCCAGCAGCTCGTACAGGGGCGGTGAAGCTTTCTTT.

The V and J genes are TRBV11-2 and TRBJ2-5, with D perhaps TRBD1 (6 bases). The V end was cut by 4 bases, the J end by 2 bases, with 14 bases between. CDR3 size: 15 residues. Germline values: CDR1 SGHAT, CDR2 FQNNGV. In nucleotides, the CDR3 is TGTGCCAGCAGCTACACAGGACAGCAACAAGAGACCCAGTACTTC. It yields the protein CASSYTGQQQETQYF.

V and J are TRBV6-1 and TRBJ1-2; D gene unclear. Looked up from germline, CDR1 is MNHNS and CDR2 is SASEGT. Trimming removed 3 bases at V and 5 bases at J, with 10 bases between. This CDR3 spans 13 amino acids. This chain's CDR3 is CASSEGAVYGYTF. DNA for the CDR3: TGTGCCAGCAGTGAGGGCGCAGTATATGGCTACACCTTC.

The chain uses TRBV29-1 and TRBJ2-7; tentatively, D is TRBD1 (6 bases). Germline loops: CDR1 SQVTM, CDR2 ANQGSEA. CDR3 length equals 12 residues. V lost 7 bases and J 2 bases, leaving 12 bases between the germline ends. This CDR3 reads CSARDNTYEQYF. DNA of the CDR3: TGCAGCGCGAGGGACAACACCTACGAGCAGTACTTC.

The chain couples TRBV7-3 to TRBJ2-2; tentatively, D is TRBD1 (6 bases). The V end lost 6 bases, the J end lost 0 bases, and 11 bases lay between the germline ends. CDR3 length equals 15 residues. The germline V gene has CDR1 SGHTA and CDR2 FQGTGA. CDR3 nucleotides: TGTGCCAGCAGTCCAGGACAGACGAACACCGGGGAGCTGTTTTTT. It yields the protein CASSPGQTNTGELFF.

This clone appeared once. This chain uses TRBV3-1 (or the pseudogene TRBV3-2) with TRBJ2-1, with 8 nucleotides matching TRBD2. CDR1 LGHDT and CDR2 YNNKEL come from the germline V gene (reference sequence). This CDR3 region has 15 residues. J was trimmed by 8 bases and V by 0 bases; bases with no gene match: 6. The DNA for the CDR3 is TGTGCCAGCAGCCAAGAATTCGACGGGGGGGATGAGCAGTTCTTC. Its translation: CASSQEFDGGDEQFF.

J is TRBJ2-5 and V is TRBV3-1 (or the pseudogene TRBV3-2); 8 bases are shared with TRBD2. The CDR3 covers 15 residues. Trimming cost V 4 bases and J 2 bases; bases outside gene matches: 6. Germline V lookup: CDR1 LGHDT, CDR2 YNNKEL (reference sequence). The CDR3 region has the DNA TGTGCCAGCAGCCCGTATACTAGCGGACAAGAGACCCAGTACTTC. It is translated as CASSPYTSGQETQYF.

CDR3 sequence: CASSPAGIESYEQYF. The CDR3 region has the DNA TGTGCCAGCAGCCCAGCCGGGATCGAATCCTACGAGCAGTACTTC. V and J are TRBV3-1 (or the pseudogene TRBV3-2) and TRBJ2-7; TRBD2 might be the D (5 bases). This CDR3 spans 15 amino acids. V gave up 4 bases and J gave up 1 base, with 14 bases separating them. Germline assignment: CDR1 LGHDT and CDR2 YNNKEL (reference sequence).